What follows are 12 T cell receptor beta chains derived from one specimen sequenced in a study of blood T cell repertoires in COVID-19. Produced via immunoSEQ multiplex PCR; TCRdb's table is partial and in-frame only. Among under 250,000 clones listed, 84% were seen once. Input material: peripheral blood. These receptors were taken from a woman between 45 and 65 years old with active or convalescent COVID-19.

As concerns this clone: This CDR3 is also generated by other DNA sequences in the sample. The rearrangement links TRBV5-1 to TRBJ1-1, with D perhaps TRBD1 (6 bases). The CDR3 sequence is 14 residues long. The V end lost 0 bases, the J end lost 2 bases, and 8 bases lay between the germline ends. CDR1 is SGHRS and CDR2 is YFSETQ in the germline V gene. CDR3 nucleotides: TGCGCCAGCAGCTTGGGGGGGCCCAACACTGAAGCTTTCTTT. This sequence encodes CASSLGGPNTEAFF.

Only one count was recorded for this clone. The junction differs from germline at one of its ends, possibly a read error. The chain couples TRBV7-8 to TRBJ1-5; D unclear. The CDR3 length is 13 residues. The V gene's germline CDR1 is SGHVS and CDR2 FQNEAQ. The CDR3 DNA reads TGTGCCAGCAGCCTAGCCCGGTCTCAGCCCCAGCATTTT. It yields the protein CASSLARSQPQHF.

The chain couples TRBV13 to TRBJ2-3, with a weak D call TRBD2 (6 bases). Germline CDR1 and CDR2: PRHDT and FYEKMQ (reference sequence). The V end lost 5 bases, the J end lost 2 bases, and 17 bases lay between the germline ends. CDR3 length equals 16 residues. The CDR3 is CASSRRGAANTDTQYF. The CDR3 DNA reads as TGTGCCAGCAGCCGTCGCGGGGCCGCTAACACAGATACGCAGTATTTT.

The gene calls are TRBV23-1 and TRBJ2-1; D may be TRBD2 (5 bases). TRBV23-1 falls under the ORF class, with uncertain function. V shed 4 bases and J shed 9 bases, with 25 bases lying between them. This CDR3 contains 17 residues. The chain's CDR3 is CASSPRAKRPDFGEQFF. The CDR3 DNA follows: TGCGCCAGCAGTCCCCGGGCAAAGCGGCCCGATTTCGGTGAGCAGTTCTTC.

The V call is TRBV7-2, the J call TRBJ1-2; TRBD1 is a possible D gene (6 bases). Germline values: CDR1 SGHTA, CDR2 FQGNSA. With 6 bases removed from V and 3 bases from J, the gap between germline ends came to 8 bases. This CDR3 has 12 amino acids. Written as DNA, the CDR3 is TGTGCCAGCAGTTACAGGGACTATGGCTACACCTTC. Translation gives CASSYRDYGYTF.

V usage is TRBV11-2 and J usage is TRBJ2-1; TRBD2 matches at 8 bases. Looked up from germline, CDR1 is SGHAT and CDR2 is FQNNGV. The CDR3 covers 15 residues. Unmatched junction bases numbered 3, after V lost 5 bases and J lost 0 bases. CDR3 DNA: TGTGCCAGCAGCGTCGGGGGGGGCTCCTACAATGAGCAGTTCTTC. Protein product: CASSVGGGSYNEQFF. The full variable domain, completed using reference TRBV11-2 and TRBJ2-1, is EAGVAQSPRYKIIEKRQSVAFWCNPISGHATLYWYQQILGQGPKLLIQFQNNGVVDDSQLPKDRFSAERLKGVDSTLKIQPAKLEDSAVYLCASSVGGGSYNEQFFGPGTRLTVL.

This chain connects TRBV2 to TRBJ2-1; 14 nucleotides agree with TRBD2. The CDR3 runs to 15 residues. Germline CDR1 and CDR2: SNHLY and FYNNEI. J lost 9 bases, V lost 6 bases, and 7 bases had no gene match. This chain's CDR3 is CASRGTSGSWSEQFF. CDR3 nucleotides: TGTGCCAGCAGAGGGACTAGCGGGAGCTGGTCTGAGCAGTTCTTC. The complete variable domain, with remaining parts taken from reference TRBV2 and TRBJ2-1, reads EPEVTQTPSHQVTQMGQEVILRCVPISNHLYFYWYRQILGQKVEFLVSFYNNEISEKSEIFDDQFSVERPDGSNFTLKIRSTKLEDSAMYFCASRGTSGSWSEQFFGPGTRLTVL.

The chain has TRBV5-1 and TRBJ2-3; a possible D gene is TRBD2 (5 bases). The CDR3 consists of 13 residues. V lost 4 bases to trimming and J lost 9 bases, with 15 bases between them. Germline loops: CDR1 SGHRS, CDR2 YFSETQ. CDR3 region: CASSERTGSTQYF. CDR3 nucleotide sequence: TGCGCCAGCAGCGAAAGGACTGGTAGCACGCAGTATTTT.

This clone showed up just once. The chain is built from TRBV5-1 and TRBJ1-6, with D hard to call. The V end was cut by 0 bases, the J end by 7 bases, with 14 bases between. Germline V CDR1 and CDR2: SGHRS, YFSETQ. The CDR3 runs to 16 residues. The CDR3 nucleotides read TGCGCCAGCAGCTTGGGGCAGGCTACCTCAAATTCACCCCTCCACTTT. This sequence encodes CASSLGQATSNSPLHF.

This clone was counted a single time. The CDR3 region is CASSSARQGSREKLFF. DNA of the CDR3: TGTGCCAGCAGTTCCGCCCGACAGGGGAGTCGGGAAAAACTGTTTTTT. The rearrangement uses TRBV28 and TRBJ1-4; 8 bases agree with TRBD1. The CDR3 totals 16 residues. V shed 4 bases, J shed 8 bases, and the junction held 12 bases outside the gene matches. In germline, CDR1 is MDHEN, CDR2 SYDVKM.

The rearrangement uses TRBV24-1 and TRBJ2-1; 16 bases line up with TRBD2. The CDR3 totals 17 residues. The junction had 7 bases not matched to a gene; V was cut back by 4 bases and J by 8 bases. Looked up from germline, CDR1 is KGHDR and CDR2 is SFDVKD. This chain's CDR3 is CATSDPGLAGGTDEQFF. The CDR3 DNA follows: TGTGCCACCAGTGACCCGGGACTAGCGGGGGGGACGGATGAGCAGTTCTTC.

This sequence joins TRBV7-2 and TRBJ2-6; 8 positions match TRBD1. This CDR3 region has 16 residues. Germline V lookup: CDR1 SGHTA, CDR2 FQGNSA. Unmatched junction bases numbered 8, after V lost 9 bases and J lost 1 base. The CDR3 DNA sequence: TGTGCCAGTGCAGGGGGCTCGCAATCTGGGGCCAACGTCCTGACTTTC. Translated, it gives CASAGGSQSGANVLTF.